Following are 25 T cell receptor beta chains from one sample sequenced in a study of OX40 agonist ivuxolimab in advanced cancers. Clones were read by immunoSEQ multiplex PCR, and TCRdb kept only the in-frame ones, dropping some. The sample lists approximately 14,000 clones, about 90% seen once, with 23% in the top ten. Specimen: CD4+ or CD8+ T cells sorted from blood, collected in a trial of the OX40 agonist ivuxolimab. These receptors came from an adult with an advanced solid tumor such as melanoma, head and neck, liver or kidney cancer.

The V and J genes are TRBV6-5 and TRBJ2-1; D is possibly TRBD1 (6 bases). Per the germline V gene, CDR1 is MNHEY and CDR2 is SVGAGI. The CDR3 spans 13 residues. With 5 bases removed from V and 5 bases from J, the gap between germline ends came to 10 bases. CDR3 sequence reads: CASSETGNNEQFF. CDR3 bases: TGTGCCAGCAGTGAAACAGGGAACAATGAGCAGTTCTTC.

V gene TRBV9 combines with J gene TRBJ1-2; D may be TRBD1 (5 bases). Trimming removed 0 bases from V and 0 bases from J, with 15 bases in between. Germline CDR1 reads SGDLS; CDR2 reads YYNGEE. The CDR3 has 17 amino acids. The DNA for the CDR3 is TGTGCCAGCAGCGTAGCTGAGACAGCAGTCCCTAACTATGGCTACACCTTC. Its translation: CASSVAETAVPNYGYTF.

The chain combines TRBV11-2 with TRBJ1-1, with D uncertain. This CDR3 region has 15 residues. The germline V gene has CDR1 SGHAT and CDR2 FQNNGV. The germline V and J ends were trimmed by 5 bases and 1 base, with 14 bases remaining between them. CDR3 loop: CASSGWGPQNTEAFF. The DNA for the CDR3 is TGTGCCAGCAGCGGATGGGGTCCTCAGAACACTGAAGCTTTCTTT.

The chain uses TRBV4-1 and TRBJ1-6; 8 bases fit TRBD1. The CDR3 has 15 amino acids. Germline V gene data show CDR1 as MGHRA and CDR2 as YSYEKL. Trimming took 6 bases from V and 10 from J; bases not matched to a gene: 11. The chain's CDR3 is CASRPIGQGDSPLHF. The CDR3 bases are TGCGCCAGCAGGCCCATTGGACAGGGTGACTCACCCCTCCACTTT.

This rearrangement joins TRBV5-6 to TRBJ2-7; D is unclear. Trimming left V 4 bases short and J 6 bases short, with 11 bases between. The CDR3 runs 12 residues. Germline CDR1 and CDR2: SGHDT and YYEEEE. Here the CDR3 reads CASSLGPIEQYF. The CDR3 DNA reads TGTGCCAGCAGCCTCGGACCAATCGAGCAGTACTTC.

The V and J genes are TRBV4-1 and TRBJ1-5; D ambiguous. Trimming took off 11 bases at V and 0 bases at J, with 14 bases between the two ends. Germline V gene lookup returns CDR1 MGHRA and CDR2 YSYEKL. The CDR3 consists of 14 residues. DNA of the CDR3: TGCGCCTGCGGGTCGGGGTATAGCAATCAGCCCCAGCATTTT. Translating it yields CACGSGYSNQPQHF.

J is TRBJ2-1 and V is TRBV7-9, with 7 bases that match TRBD2. The junction had 6 bases not matched to a gene; V was cut back by 5 bases and J by 2 bases. CDR3 length equals 15 residues. The germline V gene has CDR1 SEHNR and CDR2 FQNEAQ (reference sequence). Here the CDR3 DNA reads TGTGCCAGCAGCCCCTCGGGGAGGGCCTACAATGAGCAGTTCTTC. Translation gives CASSPSGRAYNEQFF.

The rearrangement joins TRBV10-3 to TRBJ1-3; D ambiguous. Trimming cost V 2 bases and J 2 bases, with 4 bases left between them. The germline CDR1 and CDR2 sequences are ENHRY and SYGVKD. The CDR3 has 13 residues. As DNA, the CDR3 is TGTGCCATCAGTGAGCATCCTGGAAACACCATATATTTT. Translating it yields CAISEHPGNTIYF.

The V call is TRBV28, the J call TRBJ1-1; D gene uncertain. Deletions cut 3 bases from V and 0 bases from J, with 5 bases between. CDR1 is MDHEN and CDR2 is SYDVKM in the germline V gene. This CDR3 region has 13 residues. The CDR3 loop reads CASSFTVNTEAFF. The CDR3 DNA follows: TGTGCCAGCAGTTTTACAGTGAACACTGAAGCTTTCTTT.

In its sample, this clone was seen once. The CDR3 sequence: CASSPVGEENTEAFF. The CDR3 bases are TGTGCCAGCAGTCCCGTGGGGGAGGAGAACACTGAAGCTTTCTTT. The gene calls are TRBV28 and TRBJ1-1; possible D gene TRBD1, 5 bases. CDR1 and CDR2 from the germline V gene are MDHEN and SYDVKM. V was cut by 5 bases and J by 1 base, with 14 bases left in between. The CDR3 covers 15 residues.

The genes are TRBV7-3 and TRBJ2-1; weak D call: TRBD2 (5 bases). The germline CDR1 and CDR2 sequences are SGHTA and FQGTGA. The CDR3 consists of 14 residues. V was cut by 2 bases and J by 8 bases, with 13 bases left in between. The CDR3 loop reads CASSLYLAPDEQFF. CDR3 DNA sequence: TGTGCCAGCAGCTTATATTTAGCGCCGGATGAGCAGTTCTTC.

This clone was counted a single time. The J gene is TRBJ1-1, the V gene TRBV12-5; 7 nucleotides agree with TRBD1. Germline trimming cut 4 bases from V and 0 bases from J; bases unmatched to any gene: 8. CDR1 and CDR2 (germline): LGHNT, FRNRAP. This CDR3 comprises 16 residues. CDR3 region: CASGSKAGQLNTEAFF. CDR3 in DNA: TGTGCTAGTGGTTCTAAGGCGGGACAGCTGAACACTGAAGCTTTCTTT.

This chain's CDR3 is CASSIGGGDTQYF. In nucleotides, the CDR3 is TGTGCCAGTAGTATCGGGGGCGGAGATACGCAGTATTTT. The gene calls are TRBV19 and TRBJ2-3; D possibly matches TRBD1 or TRBD2 (6 bases each). V was clipped by 3 bases and J by 5 bases, with 9 bases between them. In germline, CDR1 is LNHDA, CDR2 SQIVND (reference sequence). The CDR3 runs 13 residues.

This clone has only one observation. The rearrangement joins TRBV6-5 to TRBJ1-4; D not certain. The germline CDR1 and CDR2 sequences are MNHEY and SVGAGI. The ends were cut back, 6 bases at V and 3 bases at J, with 14 bases in the middle. The CDR3 is 15 amino acids. DNA of the CDR3: TGTGCCAGCAGCCTAGGGTATAGGGCTAATGAAAAACTGTTTTTT. Protein sequence: CASSLGYRANEKLFF.

This clone occurred once. V is TRBV11-2 and J is TRBJ2-5; 7 bases agree with TRBD1. CDR3 size: 14 residues. V gave up 5 bases and J gave up 3 bases; unmatched junction bases: 6. In germline, CDR1 is SGHAT, CDR2 FQNNGV. Written as DNA, the CDR3 is TGTGCCAGCAGCGCAACTGGGACAGAAGAGACCCAGTACTTC. This gives the protein CASSATGTEETQYF.

The chain carries TRBV7-8 and TRBJ2-1; 7 bases align to TRBD2. Per germline, CDR1 SGHVS and CDR2 FQNEAQ. This CDR3 is built from 14 residues. V was clipped by 5 bases and J by 8 bases; unmatched bases: 9. The CDR3 spells CASSPTPGLYEQFF. CDR3 in DNA: TGTGCCAGCAGCCCCACTCCGGGACTATATGAGCAGTTCTTC.

This chain uses TRBV10-3 with TRBJ2-7, with TRBD1 matching 12 bases. CDR1 is ENHRY and CDR2 is SYGVKD in the germline V gene. This CDR3 spans 14 amino acids. V lost 8 bases to trimming and J lost 4 bases; unmatched junction nucleotides: 6. The CDR3 loop reads CAIGGQGASYEQYF. The CDR3 DNA follows: TGTGCCATCGGGGGACAGGGGGCGAGTTACGAGCAGTACTTC.

The V and J genes are TRBV29-1 and TRBJ2-3, with TRBD2 identical over 13 bases. Germline V gene data show CDR1 as SQVTM and CDR2 as ANQGSEA. There are 14 residues in the CDR3. V lost 5 bases, J lost 6 bases, and 5 bases stayed unmatched. CDR3 in DNA: TGCAGCGTTAAACTAGCGGGAGGGTCGGATACGCAGTATTTT. Protein product: CSVKLAGGSDTQYF.

The J gene is TRBJ2-7, the V gene TRBV10-3; no reliable D call. Deletions cut 9 bases from V and 1 base from J, with 13 bases between. CDR3 length: 13 amino acids. Germline V lookup: CDR1 ENHRY, CDR2 SYGVKD. CDR3 coding DNA: TGTGCCATTTCGGCTGCAGATTCCTACGAGCAGTACTTC. It yields the protein CAISAADSYEQYF.

This clone came up once. The J gene is TRBJ2-7, the V gene TRBV7-9; D gene ambiguous. CDR1 is SEHNR and CDR2 is FQNEAQ in the germline V gene (reference sequence). The V and J ends lost 0 bases and 2 bases respectively, with 11 bases between them. The CDR3 extends over 15 amino acids. The CDR3 here is CASSLAVGQAYEQYF. Here the CDR3 DNA reads TGTGCCAGCAGCTTAGCGGTTGGGCAGGCCTACGAGCAGTACTTC.

The chain combines TRBV6-5 with TRBJ2-2; D is perhaps TRBD2 (6 bases). Germline values: CDR1 MNHEY, CDR2 SVGAGI. V gave up 2 bases and J gave up 3 bases, with 10 bases separating them. This CDR3 comprises 15 residues. The CDR3 protein is CASSYGRDYTGELFF. CDR3 nucleotides: TGTGCCAGCAGTTACGGCAGGGACTACACCGGGGAGCTGTTTTTT.

This chain joins TRBV5-1 and TRBJ2-1; 7 nucleotides align to TRBD1. The V and J ends lost 0 bases and 0 bases, in that order; junction bases with no gene match: 3. Germline CDR1 and CDR2: SGHRS and YFSETQ. The CDR3 is made up of 16 amino acids. The CDR3 DNA reads TGCGCCAGCAGCTTGGGAGGGACAGACTCCTACAATGAGCAGTTCTTC. Translated, it gives CASSLGGTDSYNEQFF.

The V call is TRBV7-8, the J call TRBJ2-7; no clear D. The germline V gene has CDR1 SGHVS and CDR2 FQNEAQ. The CDR3 consists of 13 residues. V lost 5 bases to trimming and J lost 1 base, with 9 bases between them. CDR3 loop: CASSLLGSYEQYF. DNA for the CDR3: TGTGCCAGCAGCCTACTGGGGTCCTACGAGCAGTACTTC.

The chain joins TRBV25-1 to TRBJ2-6; D may be TRBD1 or TRBD2 (5 bases each). Per the germline V gene, CDR1 is MGHDK and CDR2 is SYGVNS. V was clipped by 4 bases and J by 1 base, with 11 bases between them. This CDR3 contains 16 residues. This CDR3 is CASSGGPGSGANVLTF. DNA for the CDR3: TGTGCCAGCAGTGGGGGCCCGGGGTCTGGGGCCAACGTCCTGACTTTC. Full variable domain (outside the CDR3, taken from reference TRBV25-1 and TRBJ2-6): EADIYQTPRYLVIGTGKKITLECSQTMGHDKMYWYQQDPGMELHLIHYSYGVNSTEKGDLSSESTVSRIRTEHFPLTLESARPSHTSQYLCASSGGPGSGANVLTFGAGSRLTVL.

The CDR3 DNA sequence: TGCGCCAGCAGTCGCGGTTGGGGGCAGGAGACCCAGTACTTC. Translating gives CASSRGWGQETQYF. The chain employs TRBV5-1 and TRBJ2-5; tentatively, D is TRBD1 (6 bases). The V end was cut by 5 bases, the J end by 5 bases, with 16 bases between. In germline, CDR1 is SGHRS, CDR2 YFSETQ. There are 14 residues in the CDR3.